This T cell receptor beta chain was sequenced for a study of CD8 T cells in Susac syndrome. The CDR3 is made up of 16 amino acids. V trimming: 2 bases; J trimming: 4 bases; junction bases outside the gene matches: 8. Germline CDR1 is SGHRS and CDR2 is YFSETQ. With random hexamers, about 0.45 to 1 ug RNA was reverse transcribed. TCRdb re-analysed the immunoSEQ multiplex PCR reads in MiXCR, keeping a single row per CDR3 protein. The table records 70,000 or so distinct CDR3 sequences, just under 95% of them present only once. This chain joins TRBV5-1 and TRBJ2-5, with TRBD1 matching over 10 bases. This receptor was identified in a human donor in good health. Sequencing input: CD8+ T cells from PBMCs. The CDR3 DNA reads as TGCGCCAGCAGCTTTGGGGACAGGGGATTTTCAGAGACCCAGTACTTC. Its translation is CASSFGDRGFSETQYF. The full variable domain, completed using reference TRBV5-1 and TRBJ2-5, is KAGVTQTPRYLIKTRGQQVTLSCSPISGHRSVSWYQQTPGQGLQFLFEYFSETQRNKGNFPGRFSGRQFSNSRSEMNVSTLELGDSALYLCASSFGDRGFSETQYFGPGTRLLVL.